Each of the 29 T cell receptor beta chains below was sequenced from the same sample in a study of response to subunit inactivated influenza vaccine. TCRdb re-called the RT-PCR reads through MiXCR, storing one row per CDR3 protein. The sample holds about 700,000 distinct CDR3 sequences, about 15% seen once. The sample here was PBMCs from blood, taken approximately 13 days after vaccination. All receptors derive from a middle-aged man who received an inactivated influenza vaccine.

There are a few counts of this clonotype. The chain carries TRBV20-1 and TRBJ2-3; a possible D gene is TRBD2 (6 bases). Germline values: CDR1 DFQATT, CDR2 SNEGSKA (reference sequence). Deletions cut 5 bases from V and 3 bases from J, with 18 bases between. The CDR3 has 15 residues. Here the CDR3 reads CSAAGRASDTDTQYF. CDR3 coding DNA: TGCAGTGCTGCTGGCCGGGCTAGCGATACAGATACGCAGTATTTT.

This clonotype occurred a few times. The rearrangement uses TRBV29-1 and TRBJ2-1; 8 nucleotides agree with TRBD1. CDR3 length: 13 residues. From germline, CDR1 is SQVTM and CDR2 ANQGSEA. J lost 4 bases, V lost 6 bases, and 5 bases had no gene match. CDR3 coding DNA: TGCAGCGTAACGGGACAGGCGTACAATGAGCAGTTCTTC. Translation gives CSVTGQAYNEQFF.

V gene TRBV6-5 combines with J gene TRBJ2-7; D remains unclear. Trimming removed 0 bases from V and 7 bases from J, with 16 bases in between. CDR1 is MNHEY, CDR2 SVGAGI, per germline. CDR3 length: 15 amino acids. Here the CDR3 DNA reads TGTGCCAGCAGTTACTCGGCCGTGGCTCGGCGAGAGCAGTACTTC. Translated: CASSYSAVARREQYF.

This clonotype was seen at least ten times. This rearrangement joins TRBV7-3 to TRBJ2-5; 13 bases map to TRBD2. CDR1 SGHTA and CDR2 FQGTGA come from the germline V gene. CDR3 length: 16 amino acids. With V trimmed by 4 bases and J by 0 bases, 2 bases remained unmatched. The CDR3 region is CASSSGLAGDQETQYF. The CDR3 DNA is TGTGCCAGCAGCTCCGGACTAGCGGGAGACCAAGAGACCCAGTACTTC. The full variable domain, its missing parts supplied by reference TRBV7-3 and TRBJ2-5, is GAGVSQTPSNKVTEKGKYVELRCDPISGHTALYWYRQSLGQGPEFLIYFQGTGAADDSGLPNDRFFAVRPEGSVSTLKIQRTERGDSAVYLCASSSGLAGDQETQYFGPGTRLLVL.

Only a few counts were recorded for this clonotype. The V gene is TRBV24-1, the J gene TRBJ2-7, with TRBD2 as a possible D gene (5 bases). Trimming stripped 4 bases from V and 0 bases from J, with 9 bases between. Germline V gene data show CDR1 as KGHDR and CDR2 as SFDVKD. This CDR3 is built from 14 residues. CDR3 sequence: CATSDTGYSYEQYF. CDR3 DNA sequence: TGTGCCACCAGTGACACGGGGTACTCCTACGAGCAGTACTTC.

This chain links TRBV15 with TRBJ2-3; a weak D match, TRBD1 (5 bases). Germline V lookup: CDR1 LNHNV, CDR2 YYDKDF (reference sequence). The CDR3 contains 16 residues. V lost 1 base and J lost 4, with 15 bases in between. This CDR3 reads CATSRGGKGLADTQYF. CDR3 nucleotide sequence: TGTGCCACCAGCAGAGGCGGCAAGGGGCTAGCAGATACGCAGTATTTT.

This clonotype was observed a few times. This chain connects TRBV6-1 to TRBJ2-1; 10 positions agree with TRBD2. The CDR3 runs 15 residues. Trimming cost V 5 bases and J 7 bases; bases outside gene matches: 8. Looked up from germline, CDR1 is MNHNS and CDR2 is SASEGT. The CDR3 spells CASSPTSGASNEQFF. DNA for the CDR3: TGTGCCAGCAGTCCCACTAGCGGGGCTTCAAATGAGCAGTTCTTC.

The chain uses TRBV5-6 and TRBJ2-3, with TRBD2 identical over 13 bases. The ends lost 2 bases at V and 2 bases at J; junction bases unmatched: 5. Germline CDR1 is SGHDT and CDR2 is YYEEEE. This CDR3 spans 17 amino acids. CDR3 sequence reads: CASSLGLAGDLTDTQYF. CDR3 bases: TGTGCCAGCAGCTTAGGACTAGCGGGGGACCTCACAGATACGCAGTATTTT.

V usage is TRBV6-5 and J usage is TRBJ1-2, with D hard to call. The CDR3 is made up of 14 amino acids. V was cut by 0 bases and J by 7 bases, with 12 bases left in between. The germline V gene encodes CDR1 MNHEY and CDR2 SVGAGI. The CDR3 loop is CASSYSGSRGGYTF. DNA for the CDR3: TGTGCCAGCAGTTACTCGGGGAGTCGGGGTGGCTACACCTTC.

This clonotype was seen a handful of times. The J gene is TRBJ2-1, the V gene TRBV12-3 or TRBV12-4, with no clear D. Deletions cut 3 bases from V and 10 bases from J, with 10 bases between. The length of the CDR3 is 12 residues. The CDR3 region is CASSFKVGEQFF. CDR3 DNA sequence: TGTGCCAGCAGTTTTAAGGTTGGGGAGCAGTTCTTC.

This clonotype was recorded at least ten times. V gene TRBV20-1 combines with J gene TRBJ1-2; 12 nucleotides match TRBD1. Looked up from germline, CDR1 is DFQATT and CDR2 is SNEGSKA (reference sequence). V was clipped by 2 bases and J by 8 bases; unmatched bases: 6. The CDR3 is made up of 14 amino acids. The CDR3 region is CSARPGTGGMGYTF. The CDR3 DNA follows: TGCAGTGCTAGACCCGGGACAGGGGGCATGGGCTACACCTTC.

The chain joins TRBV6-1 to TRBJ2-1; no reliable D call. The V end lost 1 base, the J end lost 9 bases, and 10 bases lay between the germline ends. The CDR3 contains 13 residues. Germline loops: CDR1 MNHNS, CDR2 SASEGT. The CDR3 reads CASSEGWKTEQFF. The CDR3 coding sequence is TGTGCCAGCAGTGAAGGCTGGAAAACTGAGCAGTTCTTC.

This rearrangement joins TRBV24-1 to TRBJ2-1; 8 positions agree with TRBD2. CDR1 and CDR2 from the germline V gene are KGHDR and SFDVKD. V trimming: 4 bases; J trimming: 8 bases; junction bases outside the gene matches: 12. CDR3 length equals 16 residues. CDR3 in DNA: TGTGCCACCAGTGACCTATCCGGGAGGGCCGGCGATGAGCAGTTCTTC. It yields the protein CATSDLSGRAGDEQFF.

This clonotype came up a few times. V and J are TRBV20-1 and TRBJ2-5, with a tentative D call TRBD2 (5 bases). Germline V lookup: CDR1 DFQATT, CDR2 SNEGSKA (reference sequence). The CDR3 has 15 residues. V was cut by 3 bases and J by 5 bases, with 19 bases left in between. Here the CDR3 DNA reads TGCAGTGCTAGGGCGAGGGTGTTGGCGAAGGAGACCCAGTACTTC. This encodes CSARARVLAKETQYF.

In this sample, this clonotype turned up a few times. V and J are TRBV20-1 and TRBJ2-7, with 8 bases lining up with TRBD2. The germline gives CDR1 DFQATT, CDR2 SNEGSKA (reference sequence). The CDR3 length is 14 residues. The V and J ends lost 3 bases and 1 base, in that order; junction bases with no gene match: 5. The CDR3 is CSARKRGSSYEQYF. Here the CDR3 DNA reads TGCAGTGCTAGGAAGCGGGGGTCGTCCTACGAGCAGTACTTC.

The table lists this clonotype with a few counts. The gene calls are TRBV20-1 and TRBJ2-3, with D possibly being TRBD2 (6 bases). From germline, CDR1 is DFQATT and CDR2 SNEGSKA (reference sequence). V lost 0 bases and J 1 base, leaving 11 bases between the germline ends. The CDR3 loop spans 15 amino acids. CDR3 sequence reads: CSARDLAIGTDTQYF. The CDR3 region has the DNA TGCAGTGCTAGAGACCTAGCGATCGGCACAGATACGCAGTATTTT.

CDR3 in DNA: TGTGCCAGCTCAACTCAGGGCGGACAGCTAGCGGGACCTAGCACAGATACGCAGTATTTT. Protein sequence: CASSTQGGQLAGPSTDTQYF. The chain links TRBV18 to TRBJ2-3; 9 bases match TRBD2. Germline V gene data show CDR1 as KGHSH and CDR2 as LQKENI. After removal of 5 bases from V and 0 bases from J, the junction contained 18 bases not matched to a gene. CDR3 length: 20 residues.

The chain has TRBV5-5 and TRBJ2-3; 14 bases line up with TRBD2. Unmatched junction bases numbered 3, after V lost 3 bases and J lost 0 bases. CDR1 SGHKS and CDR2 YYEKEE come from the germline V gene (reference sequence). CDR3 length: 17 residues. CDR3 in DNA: TGTGCCAGCAGCTGGACTAGCGGGGGGACTAGCACAGATACGCAGTATTTT. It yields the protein CASSWTSGGTSTDTQYF.

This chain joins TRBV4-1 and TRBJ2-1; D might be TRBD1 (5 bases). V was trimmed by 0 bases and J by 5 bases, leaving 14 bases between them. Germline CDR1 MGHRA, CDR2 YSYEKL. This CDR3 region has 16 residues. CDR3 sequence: CASSQDHQGSNNEQFF. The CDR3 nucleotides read TGCGCCAGCAGCCAAGATCATCAGGGATCTAACAATGAGCAGTTCTTC.

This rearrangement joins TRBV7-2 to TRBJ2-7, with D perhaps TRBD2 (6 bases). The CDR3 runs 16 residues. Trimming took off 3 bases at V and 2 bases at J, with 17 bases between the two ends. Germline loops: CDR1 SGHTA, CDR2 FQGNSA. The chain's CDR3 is CASSFGGGVTTYEQYF. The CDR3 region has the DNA TGTGCCAGCAGCTTCGGTGGCGGGGTAACTACCTACGAGCAGTACTTC.

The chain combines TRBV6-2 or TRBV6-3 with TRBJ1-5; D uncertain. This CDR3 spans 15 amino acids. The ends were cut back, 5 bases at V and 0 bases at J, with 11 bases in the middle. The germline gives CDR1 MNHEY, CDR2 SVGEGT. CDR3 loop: CASSIPGISNQPQHF. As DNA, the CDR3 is TGTGCCAGCAGTATCCCGGGAATTAGCAATCAGCCCCAGCATTTT.

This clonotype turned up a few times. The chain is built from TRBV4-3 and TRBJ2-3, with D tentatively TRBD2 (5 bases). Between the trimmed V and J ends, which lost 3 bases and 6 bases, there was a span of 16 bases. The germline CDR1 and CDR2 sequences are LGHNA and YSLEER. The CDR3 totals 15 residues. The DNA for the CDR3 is TGCGCCAGCAGCCAGACCAGCGGCCACGGGGATACGCAGTATTTT. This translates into CASSQTSGHGDTQYF.

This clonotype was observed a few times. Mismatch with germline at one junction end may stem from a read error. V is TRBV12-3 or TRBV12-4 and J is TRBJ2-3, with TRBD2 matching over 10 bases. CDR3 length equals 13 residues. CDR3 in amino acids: CASSLKREGDRNF. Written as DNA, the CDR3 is TGTGCCAGCAGTTTAAAGCGGGAGGGAGATAGGAATTTT.

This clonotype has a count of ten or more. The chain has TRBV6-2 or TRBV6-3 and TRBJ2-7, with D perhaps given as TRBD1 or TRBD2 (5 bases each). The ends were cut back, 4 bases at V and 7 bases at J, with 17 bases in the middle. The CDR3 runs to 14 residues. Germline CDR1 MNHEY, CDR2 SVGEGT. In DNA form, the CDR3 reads TGTGCCAGCAGTTTCTTCCGGGACGAATTTGAGCAGTACTTC. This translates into CASSFFRDEFEQYF.

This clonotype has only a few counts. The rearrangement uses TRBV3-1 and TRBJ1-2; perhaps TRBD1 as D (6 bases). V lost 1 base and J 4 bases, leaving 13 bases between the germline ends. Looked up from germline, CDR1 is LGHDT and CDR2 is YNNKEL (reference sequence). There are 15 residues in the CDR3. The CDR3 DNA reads TGTGCCAGCAGCCAAGCTACCTGGGGGGCCTATGGCTACACCTTC. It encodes CASSQATWGAYGYTF.

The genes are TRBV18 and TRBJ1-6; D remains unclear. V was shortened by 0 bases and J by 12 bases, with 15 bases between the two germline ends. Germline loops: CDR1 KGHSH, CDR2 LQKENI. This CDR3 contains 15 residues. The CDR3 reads CASSPPHSDPKPLHF. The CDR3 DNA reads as TGTGCCAGCTCACCACCTCATTCGGACCCAAAACCCCTCCACTTT.

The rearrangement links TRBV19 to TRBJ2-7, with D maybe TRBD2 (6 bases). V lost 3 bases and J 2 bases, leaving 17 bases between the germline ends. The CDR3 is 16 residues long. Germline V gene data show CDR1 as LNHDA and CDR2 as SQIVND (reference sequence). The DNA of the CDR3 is TGTGCCAGTAGTATTACTCGGGGGATGTCTGCCTACGAGCAGTACTTC. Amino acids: CASSITRGMSAYEQYF.

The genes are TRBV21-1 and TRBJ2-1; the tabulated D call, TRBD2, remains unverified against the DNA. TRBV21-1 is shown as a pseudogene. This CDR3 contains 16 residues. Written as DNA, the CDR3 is TGTGCCAGCCCCAAACAGGGACTAGCGCCCTACAATGAGCAGTTCTTC. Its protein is CASPKQGLAPYNEQFF.

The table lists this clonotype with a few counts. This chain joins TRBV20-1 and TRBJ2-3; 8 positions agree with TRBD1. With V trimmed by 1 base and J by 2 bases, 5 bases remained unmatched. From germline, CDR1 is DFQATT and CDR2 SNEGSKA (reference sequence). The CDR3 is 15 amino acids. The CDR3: CSARAGDRITDTQYF. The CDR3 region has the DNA TGCAGTGCTAGAGCTGGGGACAGGATCACAGATACGCAGTATTTT.